Presented here are 9 T cell receptor beta chains from one specimen sequenced in a study of CD8 T cells in ankylosing spondylitis. Using its own MiXCR run on the 5' RACE reads, TCRdb lists one record per CDR3 protein. The table shows some 200,000 distinct CDR3 sequences, with roughly 25% occurring only once. Input material: blood, either unsorted or a sorted T cell fraction (not recorded which). Every receptor here comes from a male donor with ankylosing spondylitis or in good health (not recorded which).

This clonotype was counted ten times or more. This sequence joins TRBV12-3 or TRBV12-4 and TRBJ1-6, with D possibly being TRBD1 (5 bases). V was clipped by 5 bases and J by 7 bases, with 9 bases between them. The length of the CDR3 is 13 residues. The CDR3 nucleotides read TGTGCCAGCAGTCCCCGGGACAATTCACCCCTCCACTTT. It yields the protein CASSPRDNSPLHF.

V usage is TRBV5-1 and J usage is TRBJ2-7; 8 bases are a match to TRBD2. Germline CDR1 reads SGHRS; CDR2 reads YFSETQ. This CDR3 is 15 amino acids long. Trimming at V came to 1 base and at J to 6 bases, leaving 9 bases not matched to a gene. The CDR3 DNA reads TGCGCCAGCAGCTTGTCCGGGACTAGTTCTCTCGAGCAGTACTTC. Translated: CASSLSGTSSLEQYF.

The chain couples TRBV20-1 to TRBJ1-1; 8 nucleotides match TRBD1. The germline CDR1 and CDR2 sequences are DFQATT and SNEGSKA (reference sequence). The CDR3 spans 14 residues. Trimming cost V 5 bases and J 5 bases; bases outside gene matches: 10. The CDR3 sequence is CSAEDREVRTEAFF. CDR3 coding DNA: TGCAGTGCTGAGGACAGGGAGGTTCGGACTGAAGCTTTCTTT.

This clonotype was recorded at least ten times. The chain is built from TRBV10-3 and TRBJ2-1; 12 bases are a match to TRBD2. V lost 2 bases and J lost 8; bases outside the gene matches: 4. The CDR3 is made up of 15 amino acids. The germline V gene encodes CDR1 ENHRY and CDR2 SYGVKD. CDR3 in amino acids: CAISERLAGAHEQFF. The CDR3 bases are TGTGCCATCAGTGAGAGACTAGCGGGAGCCCATGAGCAGTTCTTC.

This clonotype was observed at least ten times. The gene calls are TRBV29-1 and TRBJ2-1; D possibly uses TRBD1 or TRBD2 (6 bases each). Germline loops: CDR1 SQVTM, CDR2 ANQGSEA. The V end was cut by 6 bases, the J end by 2 bases, with 17 bases between. CDR3 size: 15 residues. The CDR3 DNA reads as TGCAGCGTAGAAAAGGGCCGGGGGCCCTACAATGAGCAGTTCTTC. It specifies CSVEKGRGPYNEQFF.

This clonotype was seen at least ten times. CDR3 protein: CASSLVYYNEQFF. The DNA of the CDR3 is TGTGCCAGCAGTTTGGTATACTACAATGAGCAGTTCTTC. This chain uses TRBV12-3 or TRBV12-4 with TRBJ2-1; D unclear. The CDR3 runs to 13 residues. V was clipped by 3 bases and J by 3 bases, with 6 bases between them.

This clonotype was detected ten times or more. The chain carries TRBV5-6 and TRBJ1-1; 7 nucleotides align to TRBD1. The CDR3 totals 16 residues. Losses at the gene ends were 7 bases for V and 1 base for J; bases not matched to a gene: 13. Germline V gives CDR1 SGHDT, CDR2 YYEEEE. CDR3 in amino acids: CASGRGGSMGNTEAFF. CDR3 DNA: TGTGCCAGCGGAAGAGGGGGCTCAATGGGGAACACTGAAGCTTTCTTT.

This chain joins TRBV6-1 and TRBJ2-2; D call uncertain. V lost 7 bases, J lost 1 base, and 10 bases lay in between. Germline CDR1 reads MNHNS; CDR2 reads SASEGT. The CDR3 is 14 amino acids. CDR3 nucleotides: TGTGCCAGCACCCCGACCGGGAACACCGGGGAGCTGTTTTTT. Translation: CASTPTGNTGELFF.

This clonotype occurred a few times. The chain links TRBV7-2 to TRBJ2-7; D is undetermined. CDR3 size: 16 residues. Germline CDR1 and CDR2: SGHTA and FQGNSA. V was shortened by 4 bases and J by 0 bases, with 16 bases between the two germline ends. The CDR3 region has the DNA TGTGCCAGCAGCTCTTACCCCAACACGGTCTCCTACGAGCAGTACTTC. Its translation: CASSSYPNTVSYEQYF.